This T cell receptor beta chain was found in a study of T cell responses to AZD1222 COVID-19 vaccine. General observations from the study: At study baseline, merely six AZD1222 recipients were seropositive. Targets within unmutated variant regions were reportedly found for nearly half of spike-specific TCRs. It was only after the peak T cell response that any repertoires were sampled.

Sequenced by immunoSEQ multiplex PCR; TCRdb stores in-frame clones only, minus some. The data hold approximately 150,000 clones, with 85% to 95% observed a single time. The CDR3 is made up of 17 amino acids. J was trimmed by 5 bases and V by 3 bases; bases with no gene match: 10. Germline CDR1 reads MGHRA; CDR2 reads YSYEKL. With regard to this clone: Its specificity is unknown.

This chain links TRBV4-1 with TRBJ1-4, with 9 positions matching TRBD1. This TCR was sampled from an adult who received the AZD1222 COVID-19 vaccine. The sequencing here drew on peripheral blood, taken 28 days after the second AZD1222 dose. CDR3 sequence reads: CASSHSPGQGWNEKLFF. The CDR3 DNA sequence: TGCGCCAGCAGCCATTCCCCGGGACAGGGATGGAATGAAAAACTGTTTTTT.